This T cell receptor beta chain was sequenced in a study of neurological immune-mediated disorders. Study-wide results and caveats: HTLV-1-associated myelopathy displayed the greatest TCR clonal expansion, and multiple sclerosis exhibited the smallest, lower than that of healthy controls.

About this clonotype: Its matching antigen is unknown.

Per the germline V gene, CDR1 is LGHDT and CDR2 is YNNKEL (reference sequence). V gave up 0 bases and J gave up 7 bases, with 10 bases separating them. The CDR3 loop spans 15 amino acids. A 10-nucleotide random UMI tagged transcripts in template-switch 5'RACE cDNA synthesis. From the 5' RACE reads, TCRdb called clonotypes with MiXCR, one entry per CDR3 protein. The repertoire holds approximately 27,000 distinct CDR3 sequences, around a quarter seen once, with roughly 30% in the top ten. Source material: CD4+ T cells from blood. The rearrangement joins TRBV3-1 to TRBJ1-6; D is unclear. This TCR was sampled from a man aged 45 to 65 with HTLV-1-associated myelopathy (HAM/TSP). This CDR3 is CASSQESAENSPLHF. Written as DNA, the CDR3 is TGTGCCAGCAGCCAAGAGTCGGCGGAGAATTCACCCCTCCACTTT.